Reported below is one TCR beta chain. Sequencing used immunoSEQ multiplex PCR; TCRdb keeps in-frame clones, though not all of them. This repertoire shows approximately 90,000 clones, 78% found once; its top ten account for about 5.7%. The record originates from a study of blood T cell repertoires in COVID-19. Study details: T cells, B-cell-depleted T cells, or PBMCs supplied cDNA or gDNA.

V was pared by 4 bases and J by 5 bases, with 9 bases of the junction left unmatched. Germline-derived CDR1 and CDR2 are LGHNA and YSLEER. This CDR3 is 15 amino acids long. The V gene is TRBV4-3, the J gene TRBJ2-3; the match to TRBD1 covers 7 bases. The TCR originated in a man between 65 and 79 years old with COVID-19, enrolled during active disease. The sequencing input was peripheral blood. This CDR3 reads CASSRGRGPKDTQYF. The CDR3 nucleotides are TGCGCCAGCAGCCGGGGTAGGGGGCCGAAAGATACGCAGTATTTT.